The clone carrying this T cell receptor (beta chain) was seen once. Its antigen is undetermined. This may arise from a read error, as a much more abundant clone is one base away. RNA was extracted from bulk tissue without any cell sorting. This entry is derived from a study of tumor and adjacent non-tumor tissue in lung cancer. Turning to the study itself: The patients, around 9 men and about five women, were roughly 30 to 76 with stage I to III disease.

Three rounds of nested PCR, following a modified ARM-PCR protocol, produced the TCRbeta library. TCRdb itself ran the multiplex PCR reads through MiXCR, one entry per CDR3 protein. This sample yields 90,000 to 110,000 distinct CDR3 sequences, of which approximately 71% are seen a single time; more than 35% belongs to the top ten. The CDR3 is made up of 15 amino acids. Notes on the study in general: Tumor tissue had significantly higher TCR diversity than normal lung. Higher tumor TCR diversity was associated with shorter survival. In normal lung, the top 100 clones were significantly more dominant than in tumor.

This chain uses TRBV12-3 or TRBV12-4 with TRBJ2-3; 8 bases map to TRBD1. The TCR comes from a woman aged 60-70 years with non-small cell lung cancer. The source material was lung tumor tissue. CDR3 nucleotides: TGTGCCAGCAAATGGCAGGGGGCAAGCACAGATATGCAGTATTTT. Translation gives CASKWQGASTDMQYF.